One and the same sample provided the 29 T cell receptor beta chains below, sequenced in a study of shared clonotypes between healthy human individuals. Terminally differentiated effector memory CD45RA+ cells were excluded by CCR7 positive selection of CD45RO-negative cells. TCRdb keeps only in-frame clones here, not all; method: immunoSEQ multiplex PCR. The sample shows about 650,000 clones, roughly 96% of them seen only once. The source material was naive CD8+ T cells sorted from blood. Receptors originate from a woman aged 25-40 years in good health.

The chain couples TRBV9 to TRBJ1-1; tentative D call: TRBD1 (6 bases). The CDR3 covers 14 residues. Trimming removed 0 bases at V and 6 bases at J, with 12 bases between. Germline values: CDR1 SGDLS, CDR2 YYNGEE. In DNA form, the CDR3 reads TGTGCCAGCAGCGTAGAAAGGGGGAGCCCTGAAGCTTTCTTT. It is translated as CASSVERGSPEAFF.

The chain uses TRBV4-2 and TRBJ2-7; no definite D call. Trimming stripped 0 bases from V and 5 bases from J, with 5 bases between. This CDR3 has 12 amino acids. Per germline, CDR1 LGHNA and CDR2 YNFKEQ. CDR3 loop: CASSQDSNEQYF. CDR3 nucleotides: TGTGCCAGCAGCCAAGATAGTAACGAGCAGTACTTC.

This chain uses TRBV29-1 with TRBJ2-2, with TRBD1 identical over 9 bases. CDR1 SQVTM and CDR2 ANQGSEA come from the germline V gene. Unmatched junction bases numbered 5, after V lost 4 bases and J lost 2 bases. The CDR3 runs to 15 residues. The CDR3 sequence is CSVVTGGGNTGELFF. The CDR3 DNA is TGCAGCGTTGTGACAGGGGGAGGTAACACCGGGGAGCTGTTTTTT.

The chain carries TRBV14 and TRBJ2-7; 8 bases agree with TRBD1. Germline CDR1 SGHDN, CDR2 FVKESK. CDR3 length: 15 residues. The trim removed 4 bases at V and 5 bases at J, leaving 10 bases unmatched. The CDR3 loop is CASSPSRDRPHEQYF. The CDR3 DNA sequence: TGTGCCAGCAGCCCGAGCCGGGACAGGCCCCACGAGCAGTACTTC.

This chain connects TRBV10-1 to TRBJ2-5; D is undetermined. This CDR3 contains 14 residues. V was clipped by 6 bases and J by 0 bases, with 11 bases between them. CDR1 is WNHNN, CDR2 SYGVQD, per germline (reference sequence). CDR3 amino acids: CASSNRQDQETQYF. The CDR3 DNA sequence: TGCGCCAGCAGCAACCGGCAAGACCAAGAGACCCAGTACTTC.

The chain couples TRBV7-3 to TRBJ2-3; D gene ambiguous. Germline V CDR1 and CDR2: SGHTA, FQGTGA. The CDR3 covers 15 residues. Trimming left V 5 bases short and J 2 bases short, with 14 bases between. The CDR3 bases are TGTGCCAGCAGCCCAACGGGTGGTTTCACAGATACGCAGTATTTT. Translated: CASSPTGGFTDTQYF. Together with reference TRBV7-3 and TRBJ2-3, the CDR3 gives the full variable domain: GAGVSQTPSNKVTEKGKYVELRCDPISGHTALYWYRQSLGQGPEFLIYFQGTGAADDSGLPNDRFFAVRPEGSVSTLKIQRTERGDSAVYLCASSPTGGFTDTQYFGPGTRLTVL.

The V and J genes are TRBV5-6 and TRBJ2-1, with D possibly being TRBD1 or TRBD2 (5 bases each). CDR1 SGHDT and CDR2 YYEEEE come from the germline V gene. CDR3 length: 15 amino acids. Between the trimmed V and J ends, which lost 0 bases and 4 bases, there was a span of 11 bases. CDR3 nucleotide sequence: TGTGCCAGCAGCTTGGCAGGGAGCGAATACAATGAGCAGTTCTTC. This codes for CASSLAGSEYNEQFF. Full variable domain (rest looked up from reference TRBV5-6 and TRBJ2-1): DAGVTQSPTHLIKTRGQQVTLRCSPKSGHDTVSWYQQALGQGPQFIFQYYEEEERQRGNFPDRFSGHQFPNYSSELNVNALLLGDSALYLCASSLAGSEYNEQFFGPGTRLTVL.

The chain combines TRBV7-8 with TRBJ1-5; 7 nucleotides line up with TRBD1. The CDR3 loop spans 16 amino acids. With V trimmed by 5 bases and J by 2 bases, 9 bases remained unmatched. Germline assignment: CDR1 SGHVS and CDR2 FQNEAQ. The CDR3 is CASSLHRGSGNQPQHF. CDR3 sequence (DNA): TGTGCCAGCAGCCTACACAGGGGCTCTGGCAATCAGCCCCAGCATTTT. Together with reference TRBV7-8 and TRBJ1-5, the CDR3 gives the full variable domain: GAGVSQSPRYKVAKRGQDVALRCDPISGHVSLFWYQQALGQGPEFLTYFQNEAQLDKSGLPSDRFFAERPEGSVSTLKIQRTQQEDSAVYLCASSLHRGSGNQPQHFGDGTRLSIL.

The chain has TRBV25-1 and TRBJ2-5; the D is unclear. This CDR3 has 11 residues. The germline V gene encodes CDR1 MGHDK and CDR2 SYGVNS. V lost 6 bases, J lost 5 bases, and 7 bases lay in between. The CDR3 here is CASRRRETQYF. In DNA form, the CDR3 reads TGTGCCAGCAGGAGGCGGGAGACCCAGTACTTC.

V usage is TRBV7-8 and J usage is TRBJ2-5; TRBD1 matches at 7 bases. With the DNA end fitting TRBJ2-7 better, the J assignment may be wrong. The CDR3 totals 14 residues. CDR1 is SGHVS, CDR2 FQNEAQ, per germline. For the CDR3, the DNA is TGTGCCAGCAGCTTAGAGGGGGCAGCCTACGAGCAGTACTTC. As protein: CASSLEGAAYEQYF.

This clone appeared a single time. This chain uses TRBV27 with TRBJ1-1, with D maybe TRBD1 (5 bases). Trimming took 8 bases from V and 0 from J, leaving 25 bases between them. The CDR3 is 18 amino acids. Per germline, CDR1 MNHEY and CDR2 SMNVEV (reference sequence). The CDR3 coding sequence is TGTGCCAGCCGACTACGCGCCGGGACGCCCCAAATGAACACTGAAGCTTTCTTT. This encodes CASRLRAGTPQMNTEAFF.

The rearrangement uses TRBV27 and TRBJ1-1; no clear D. The germline gives CDR1 MNHEY, CDR2 SMNVEV (reference sequence). This CDR3 has 13 amino acids. V lost 2 bases and J 1 base, leaving 5 bases between the germline ends. CDR3 nucleotide sequence: TGTGCCAGCAGTTTAGTTGGGAACACTGAAGCTTTCTTT. It encodes CASSLVGNTEAFF.

The CDR3 DNA follows: TGTGCCAGCAGTTTCGCACTAGCGGGAGTAAACACCGGGGAGCTGTTTTTT. This encodes CASSFALAGVNTGELFF. The V and J genes are TRBV27 and TRBJ2-2, with 11 positions matching TRBD2. Germline values: CDR1 MNHEY, CDR2 SMNVEV (reference sequence). V lost 3 bases, J lost 2 bases, and 5 bases stayed unmatched. The CDR3 sequence is 17 residues long.

This chain links TRBV11-1 with TRBJ1-2, with TRBD1 matching 7 bases. Looked up from germline, CDR1 is SGHAT and CDR2 is FQDESV (reference sequence). V shed 0 bases and J 4 bases; nucleotides not matched to a gene: 5. The CDR3 is made up of 15 amino acids. The CDR3 loop is CASSLAGGAIYGYTF. CDR3 coding DNA: TGTGCCAGCAGCTTAGCAGGGGGCGCCATCTATGGCTACACCTTC. The full variable domain, its missing parts supplied by reference TRBV11-1 and TRBJ1-2, is EAEVAQSPRYKITEKSQAVAFWCDPISGHATLYWYRQILGQGPELLVQFQDESVVDDSQLPKDRFSAERLKGVDSTLKIQPAELGDSAMYLCASSLAGGAIYGYTFGSGTRLTVV.

In regard to this clone: In the same sample, other DNA sequences code for this CDR3. V is TRBV7-6 and J is TRBJ2-1; 7 bases align to TRBD2. This CDR3 has 14 residues. From germline, CDR1 is SGHVS and CDR2 FNYEAQ. The V segment lost 0 bases and the J segment 4 bases; nucleotides outside the gene matches: 0. CDR3 amino acids: CASSLAGGYNEQFF. In DNA form, the CDR3 reads TGTGCCAGCAGCTTAGCGGGAGGGTACAATGAGCAGTTCTTC.

The chain's CDR3 is CASSMGYGSGRREDTQYF. Here the CDR3 DNA reads TGTGCCAGTAGTATGGGGTACGGTAGCGGGAGAAGGGAGGATACGCAGTATTTT. This chain connects TRBV19 to TRBJ2-3, with 9 bases identical to TRBD2. The CDR3 loop spans 18 amino acids. V lost 3 bases, J lost 6 bases, and 16 bases stayed unmatched. Per germline, CDR1 LNHDA and CDR2 SQIVND (reference sequence).

The chain recombines TRBV15 with TRBJ2-5, with TRBD2 identical over 7 bases. V dropped 5 bases and J dropped 3; count of bases not matched to a gene: 0. The CDR3 length is 12 residues. Germline lookup yields CDR1 LNHNV and CDR2 YYDKDF (reference sequence). CDR3 DNA: TGTGCCACCAGCGGGGGGGAAGAGACCCAGTACTTC. It codes for CATSGGEETQYF.

The chain joins TRBV27 to TRBJ1-5; D uncertain. The germline V gene has CDR1 MNHEY and CDR2 SMNVEV (reference sequence). The CDR3 is 14 amino acids. V was clipped by 6 bases and J by 4 bases, with 13 bases between them. The CDR3 loop is CASSNLGVNQPQHF. The CDR3 nucleotides read TGTGCCAGCAGCAATCTTGGGGTAAATCAGCCCCAGCATTTT.

This rearrangement joins TRBV2 to TRBJ2-1; 7 nucleotides match TRBD2. The CDR3 is 15 amino acids. Trimming cost V 3 bases and J 7 bases; bases outside gene matches: 9. CDR1 is SNHLY and CDR2 is FYNNEI in the germline V gene. The CDR3 DNA follows: TGTGCCAGCAGTGATTCAAGCGGGAAGGGGAATGAGCAGTTCTTC. This gives the protein CASSDSSGKGNEQFF. Drawing the rest from reference TRBV2 and TRBJ2-1, the complete variable domain is EPEVTQTPSHQVTQMGQEVILRCVPISNHLYFYWYRQILGQKVEFLVSFYNNEISEKSEIFDDQFSVERPDGSNFTLKIRSTKLEDSAMYFCASSDSSGKGNEQFFGPGTRLTVL.

The chain combines TRBV5-1 with TRBJ1-1; maybe TRBD1 (6 bases). In germline, CDR1 is SGHRS, CDR2 YFSETQ. V lost 3 bases and J 0 bases, leaving 12 bases between the germline ends. CDR3 length: 15 residues. The DNA for the CDR3 is TGCGCCAGCAGCTGGACAGATCACTTGAACACTGAAGCTTTCTTT. Amino acids: CASSWTDHLNTEAFF.

V and J are TRBV5-6 and TRBJ2-1, with TRBD2 identical over 14 bases. This CDR3 has 16 amino acids. Germline trimming cut 3 bases from V and 5 bases from J; bases unmatched to any gene: 4. The germline V gene encodes CDR1 SGHDT and CDR2 YYEEEE. The CDR3 sequence is CASSWGLAGANNEQFF. CDR3 nucleotides: TGTGCCAGCAGCTGGGGACTAGCGGGGGCCAACAATGAGCAGTTCTTC.

The rearrangement joins TRBV7-8 to TRBJ2-3; D call uncertain. This CDR3 has 13 residues. The V end was cut by 2 bases, the J end by 4 bases, with 7 bases between. CDR1 is SGHVS, CDR2 FQNEAQ, per germline. The CDR3 is CASSLRVADTQYF. The CDR3 DNA follows: TGTGCCAGCAGCTTACGGGTCGCAGATACGCAGTATTTT.

The CDR3 DNA sequence: TGTGCCAGCAGTTACGTAGGGGAAGGCGAAAAACTGTTTTTT. This codes for CASSYVGEGEKLFF. The chain joins TRBV6-6 to TRBJ1-4; D may be TRBD1 (5 bases). The CDR3 sequence is 14 residues long. CDR1 is MNHNY and CDR2 is SVGAGI in the germline V gene (reference sequence). The germline V and J ends were trimmed by 2 bases and 8 bases, with 12 bases remaining between them.

The rearrangement uses TRBV19 and TRBJ2-5, with D tentatively TRBD2 (7 bases). In germline, CDR1 is LNHDA, CDR2 SQIVND (reference sequence). V was cut by 1 base and J by 2 bases, with 17 bases left in between. The CDR3 extends over 17 amino acids. The CDR3 bases are TGTGCCAGTAGTATAGGGTTAGGGGGGGACCTACAAGAGACCCAGTACTTC. Encoded protein: CASSIGLGGDLQETQYF.

J is TRBJ1-6 and V is TRBV29-1, with D perhaps matching TRBD1 (5 bases). This CDR3 is 13 amino acids long. V lost 6 bases to trimming and J lost 7 bases, with 13 bases between them. Germline-derived CDR1 and CDR2 are SQVTM and ANQGSEA. The DNA for the CDR3 is TGCAGCGTCCTAGGGGAGGGAAATTCACCCCTCCACTTT. Its translation is CSVLGEGNSPLHF.

This chain connects TRBV5-6 to TRBJ2-1; 8 bases are a match to TRBD2. CDR3 length: 18 residues. The V gene end was trimmed by 0 bases and the J gene end by 1 base; junction bases not matched to a gene: 9. Germline V gene sequence: CDR1 SGHDT, CDR2 YYEEEE. DNA for the CDR3: TGTGCCAGCAGCTTGGCGGGGGGAGCGGGAGTATCCTACAATGAGCAGTTCTTC. Translation: CASSLAGGAGVSYNEQFF.

The rearrangement joins TRBV7-8 to TRBJ2-1; the match to TRBD2 covers 10 bases. V lost 4 bases to trimming and J lost 6 bases; unmatched junction nucleotides: 6. This CDR3 contains 15 residues. Germline CDR1 and CDR2: SGHVS and FQNEAQ. The CDR3 DNA reads as TGTGCCAGCAGCTCGCTAGCGGGAGTGGGCAATGAGCAGTTCTTC. Translated: CASSSLAGVGNEQFF.

The gene calls are TRBV7-9 and TRBJ2-7, with 8 bases that match TRBD1. This CDR3 comprises 14 residues. Germline trimming cut 4 bases from V and 4 bases from J; bases unmatched to any gene: 6. Looked up from germline, CDR1 is SEHNR and CDR2 is FQNEAQ (reference sequence). The CDR3 DNA sequence: TGTGCCAGCAGCTCAGGACAGGGACGGTACGAGCAGTACTTC. It specifies CASSSGQGRYEQYF.

V gene TRBV4-2 combines with J gene TRBJ2-7, with 9 bases fitting TRBD2. J lost 2 bases, V lost 5 bases, and 4 bases had no gene match. Germline assignment: CDR1 LGHNA and CDR2 YNFKEQ. The CDR3 totals 14 residues. The CDR3 nucleotides are TGTGCCAGCAGCGGGACTAGCAGAACCTACGAGCAGTACTTC. Its translation is CASSGTSRTYEQYF.